Listed below are T cell receptor beta chains from one sample, sequenced in a study of neurological immune-mediated disorders. One entry per CDR3 protein, called by TCRdb with MiXCR from the 5' RACE reads. The sample lists 25,000 to 35,000 distinct CDR3 sequences; approximately 12% were seen once. The sequenced material came from PBMCs. The receptors derive from a man aged 60-69 years in good health. CDR3s include the opening cysteine and the closing phenylalanine or tryptophan. Fields, in order: D gene, J gene, V gene, clone size, CDR3 protein, CDR3 DNA. The D gene is left open where the match is weak. Clone sizes are given selectively: once, few, many, or a class where the clone is expanded.

D gene: -
J gene: TRBJ2-5
V gene: TRBV28
clone size: medium-sized
CDR3 protein: CASSPDTDTVRRQPQNQETQYF
CDR3 DNA: TGTGCCAGCAGTCCCGACACGGATACAGTTCGGCGACAGCCCCAAAACCAAGAGACCCAGTACTTC

D gene: -
J gene: TRBJ2-3
V gene: TRBV7-3
clone size: many
CDR3 protein: CASSLVGPLDTQYF
CDR3 DNA: TGTGCCAGCAGCTTGGTCGGTCCCCTAGATACGCAGTATTTT

D gene: -
J gene: TRBJ2-7
V gene: TRBV24-1
clone size: many
CDR3 protein: CATSDFWGRKQYF
CDR3 DNA: TGTGCCACCAGTGATTTTTGGGGCCGCAAGCAGTACTTC

D gene: -
J gene: TRBJ1-2
V gene: TRBV5-1
clone size: many
CDR3 protein: CASSLEEGSYGYTF
CDR3 DNA: TGCGCCAGCAGCTTGGAGGAGGGGAGCTATGGCTACACCTTC

D gene: -
J gene: TRBJ1-3
V gene: TRBV7-2
clone size: many
CDR3 protein: CASSKTGRDTIYF
CDR3 DNA: TGTGCCAGCAGCAAAACAGGGCGCGACACCATATATTTT

D gene: -
J gene: TRBJ2-1
V gene: TRBV12-3/TRBV12-4
clone size: many
CDR3 protein: CASSLEVEVGEQFF
CDR3 DNA: TGTGCCAGCAGCCTGGAGGTTGAGGTCGGGGAGCAGTTCTTC

D gene: -
J gene: TRBJ2-3
V gene: TRBV4-2
clone size: medium-sized
CDR3 protein: CASSTDFSTDTQYF
CDR3 DNA: TGTGCCAGCAGCACGGACTTTAGCACAGATACGCAGTATTTT

D gene: TRBD1
J gene: TRBJ2-3
V gene: TRBV7-9
clone size: many
CDR3 protein: CASSFDRVDWDTDTQYF
CDR3 DNA: TGTGCCAGCAGCTTTGACAGGGTTGATTGGGATACAGATACGCAGTATTTT

D gene: TRBD1
J gene: TRBJ1-6
V gene: TRBV27
clone size: many
CDR3 protein: CASSSRQGNSPLHF
CDR3 DNA: TGTGCCAGCAGTTCCCGACAGGGTAATTCACCCCTCCACTTT

D gene: -
J gene: TRBJ1-4
V gene: TRBV6-2/TRBV6-3
clone size: many
CDR3 protein: CATTSVATNEKLFF
CDR3 DNA: TGTGCCACTACCTCCGTTGCAACTAATGAAAAACTGTTTTTT

D gene: -
J gene: TRBJ1-4
V gene: TRBV6-6
clone size: many
CDR3 protein: CASSRPGEKLFF
CDR3 DNA: TGTGCCAGCAGTCGGCCAGGGGAAAAACTGTTTTTT

D gene: TRBD1
J gene: TRBJ1-2
V gene: TRBV5-1
clone size: -
CDR3 protein: CASSLGPDRGVGYTF
CDR3 DNA: TGCGCCAGCAGCTTAGGCCCGGACAGGGGGGTTGGCTACACCTTC

D gene: -
J gene: TRBJ1-6
V gene: TRBV12-3/TRBV12-4
clone size: many
CDR3 protein: CASSFRGPGSPLHF
CDR3 DNA: TGTGCCAGCAGTTTTCGAGGGCCGGGTTCACCCCTCCACTTT

D gene: -
J gene: TRBJ2-7
V gene: TRBV7-9
clone size: -
CDR3 protein: CAGSFNGSYEQYF
CDR3 DNA: TGTGCCGGCAGCTTTAACGGATCCTACGAGCAGTACTTC

D gene: TRBD1
J gene: TRBJ2-3
V gene: TRBV5-6
clone size: many
CDR3 protein: CASSLGGQGIDTQYF
CDR3 DNA: TGTGCCAGCAGCTTGGGTGGACAGGGGATCGATACGCAGTATTTT

D gene: -
J gene: TRBJ2-5
V gene: TRBV11-2
clone size: -
CDR3 protein: CASRTRGRSVQETQYF
CDR3 DNA: TGTGCCAGCAGAACACGGGGCAGATCAGTCCAAGAGACCCAGTACTTC

D gene: -
J gene: TRBJ2-2
V gene: TRBV12-3/TRBV12-4
clone size: -
CDR3 protein: CASRTPYGEMFF
CDR3 DNA: TGTGCCAGCAGAACGCCTTACGGTGAGATGTTTTTT

D gene: -
J gene: TRBJ2-6
V gene: TRBV20-1
clone size: many
CDR3 protein: CSARTLRAGANVLTF
CDR3 DNA: TGCAGTGCTAGAACCTTAAGGGCCGGGGCCAACGTCCTGACTTTC

D gene: -
J gene: TRBJ2-3
V gene: TRBV18
clone size: many
CDR3 protein: CASSPPAIDTQYF
CDR3 DNA: TGTGCCAGCTCACCACCGGCCATCGACACGCAGTATTTT

D gene: -
J gene: TRBJ2-7
V gene: TRBV12-3/TRBV12-4
clone size: many
CDR3 protein: CASSLAVGSRGNEQYF
CDR3 DNA: TGTGCCAGCAGTTTAGCCGTCGGGTCCAGGGGAAACGAGCAGTACTTC

D gene: TRBD1
J gene: TRBJ2-5
V gene: TRBV14
clone size: many
CDR3 protein: CASSRDSSQETQYF
CDR3 DNA: TGTGCCAGCAGCCGGGACAGCTCTCAAGAGACCCAGTACTTC

D gene: -
J gene: TRBJ2-7
V gene: TRBV7-7
clone size: -
CDR3 protein: CASSLYLGYEQYF
CDR3 DNA: TGTGCCAGCAGCTTATACTTAGGATACGAGCAGTACTTC

D gene: TRBD1
J gene: TRBJ2-2
V gene: TRBV25-1
clone size: many
CDR3 protein: CASSGWTGTGELFF
CDR3 DNA: TGTGCCAGCAGTGGGTGGACAGGGACCGGGGAGCTGTTTTTT

D gene: TRBD1
J gene: TRBJ2-5
V gene: TRBV3-1
clone size: many
CDR3 protein: CASSQSWTGMGQETQYF
CDR3 DNA: TGTGCCAGCAGCCAATCCTGGACAGGGATGGGCCAAGAGACCCAGTACTTC

D gene: TRBD1
J gene: TRBJ1-1
V gene: TRBV6-2/TRBV6-3
clone size: many
CDR3 protein: CASHRTGVREAFF
CDR3 DNA: TGTGCCAGCCACAGGACAGGGGTGCGTGAAGCTTTCTTT

D gene: -
J gene: TRBJ2-3
V gene: TRBV5-1
clone size: -
CDR3 protein: CASSLEGRTNTGEQYF
CDR3 DNA: TGCGCCAGCAGCTTGGAGGGCAGGACGAACACCGGGGAGCAGTATTTT

D gene: TRBD1
J gene: TRBJ1-5
V gene: TRBV3-1
clone size: many
CDR3 protein: CASSQERTGGYNQPQHF
CDR3 DNA: TGTGCCAGCAGCCAAGAAAGGACAGGGGGATACAATCAGCCCCAGCATTTT

D gene: -
J gene: TRBJ1-1
V gene: TRBV3-1
clone size: many
CDR3 protein: CASSHGALAEAFF
CDR3 DNA: TGTGCCAGCAGTCACGGGGCGTTGGCTGAAGCTTTCTTT

D gene: -
J gene: TRBJ2-3
V gene: TRBV7-9
clone size: medium-sized
CDR3 protein: CASSLAFPLQYF
CDR3 DNA: TGTGCCAGCAGCTTAGCCTTCCCTCTGCAGTATTTT

D gene: -
J gene: TRBJ2-1
V gene: TRBV12-3/TRBV12-4
clone size: many
CDR3 protein: CASSGGDRYNEQFF
CDR3 DNA: TGTGCCAGCAGTGGGGGAGACCGCTACAATGAGCAGTTCTTC

D gene: -
J gene: TRBJ1-2
V gene: TRBV7-2
clone size: many
CDR3 protein: CASSKSSSYGYTF
CDR3 DNA: TGTGCCAGCAGCAAATCGAGCTCTTATGGCTACACCTTC

D gene: -
J gene: TRBJ2-1
V gene: TRBV5-1
clone size: many
CDR3 protein: CASSLQSGSYNEQFF
CDR3 DNA: TGCGCCAGCAGCTTGCAATCGGGGTCTTACAATGAGCAGTTCTTC

D gene: -
J gene: TRBJ2-5
V gene: TRBV20-1
clone size: medium-sized
CDR3 protein: CSARKTSGETQYF
CDR3 DNA: TGCAGTGCTAGAAAGACTAGTGGGGAGACCCAGTACTTC

D gene: TRBD2
J gene: TRBJ2-3
V gene: TRBV20-1
clone size: many
CDR3 protein: CSAPRESSGTDTQYF
CDR3 DNA: TGCAGTGCCCCGCGGGAGTCTAGCGGGACAGATACGCAGTATTTT

D gene: -
J gene: TRBJ2-3
V gene: TRBV6-2/TRBV6-3
clone size: -
CDR3 protein: CASSYDGARAPTDTQYF
CDR3 DNA: TGTGCCAGCAGTTACGACGGGGCGCGGGCCCCCACGGATACGCAGTATTTT

D gene: -
J gene: TRBJ2-3
V gene: TRBV10-3
clone size: many
CDR3 protein: CAISESRSPSQTDTQYF
CDR3 DNA: TGTGCCATCAGTGAGTCGAGATCTCCTTCCCAAACAGATACGCAGTATTTT

D gene: -
J gene: TRBJ2-1
V gene: TRBV5-5
clone size: many
CDR3 protein: CASSLPPYNEQFF
CDR3 DNA: TGTGCCAGCAGCTTGCCGCCCTACAATGAGCAGTTCTTC

D gene: -
J gene: TRBJ2-7
V gene: TRBV15
clone size: many
CDR3 protein: CATSRGPGTPKSYEQYF
CDR3 DNA: TGTGCCACCAGCAGAGGGCCGGGGACTCCGAAATCCTACGAGCAGTACTTC

D gene: -
J gene: TRBJ2-7
V gene: TRBV6-2/TRBV6-3
clone size: many
CDR3 protein: CASSSQAYEQYF
CDR3 DNA: TGTGCCAGCAGTTCTCAGGCCTACGAGCAGTACTTC

D gene: -
J gene: TRBJ1-4
V gene: TRBV5-1
clone size: few
CDR3 protein: CASSLSKEEKLFF
CDR3 DNA: TGCGCCAGCAGCTTGTCGAAGGAGGAAAAACTGTTTTTT